Detailed here is one T cell receptor beta chain. Its target antigen remains unknown. A read error may account for a junction end that differs from germline. The data were taken from a study of T cell repertoires in cytomegalovirus infection (dated by TCRdb to about 2019). Background for the entire study: Recently identified HLA-C-restricted CMV epitopes, whose presentation resists viral immunomodulation, were targeted by peptide stimulations together with well-studied HLA-B-restricted epitopes. Because public TCR beta signatures pointed to carriage of CMV infection together with the matching HLA type, the HLA type of each donor mattered for the analysis.

Broad study findings and their caveats: The ex vivo response was dominated by HLA-C-restricted CMV-specific TCR beta clonotypes, and the single most frequent clonotype in two of eight donors was supplied by these HLA-C-restricted clonotypes. In both this cohort and an independent cohort of some 370 donors, the cumulative frequency of public TCR beta family members distinguished carriers of CMV infection plus the relevant HLA type.

The treatment or condition label, read with the paper, signifies: in vitro stimulation with specific CMV peptide epitopes to enrich CMV-specific T cells. The CDR3 runs 13 residues from the cysteine to the phenylalanine. The sequence is cut down to CDR3 DNA, 39 bases in frame from base 1. Instrument on record: Illumina HiSeq 1500. TCRdb took the public reads, trimmed them with fastp at Q25, ran MiXCR for clone calling and kept in-frame beta chains. CDR3 protein duplicates are merged, each entry listing the most common genes and DNA. This sample has hundreds of thousands of distinct CDR3 sequences in its table, and 30% to 35% of those were observed once. The ten largest clones capture 15% to 20% of the sample.

The origin of this receptor is a human donor in good health (CMV status not recorded). Some clones in this sample may be carry-over from other donors' samples. The V and J genes are TRBV12-3 or TRBV12-4 and TRBJ2-3; D gene: possibly TRBD1, on 5 matching bases. The material sequenced was cultured PBMCs, taken from culture after CMV antigen stimulation. The nucleotide sequence reads as follows: TGTGCCAGCAGTTTAGGTAGCAGGACACCTATAACATTT. The encoded protein is CASSLGSRTPITF.